This record concerns one T cell receptor (beta chain) sequence. What it recognizes is unknown. The data belong to a study of cytomegalovirus exposure and HLA in healthy donors. Study in general: The roughly 110 validation repertoires were produced on the same platform as the 700 or so repertoires of the first cohort. This was reported in a later analysis. General study results and limits: The tendency of first-cohort TCR clusters to co-occur in the approximately 120 validation repertoires was identified by a subsequent analysis. Cytomegalovirus association was assigned to about 150 TCR beta chains. The dataset shows that most TCR sequences were rare, while some public TCRs occurred in many donors.

Assay: immunoSEQ multiplex PCR; the TCRdb copy retains only in-frame clones and omits some. In the table there are about 130,000 clones, roughly nine tenths of which are singletons. The CDR3 contains 18 residues. The V and J ends lost 2 bases and 0 bases respectively, with 20 bases between them. CDR1 WSHSY and CDR2 SAAADI come from the germline V gene. Sequencing used PBMCs. The chain carries TRBV10-2 and TRBJ2-7; the D gene is possibly TRBD1 (5 bases). This clonotype was obtained from a woman between 18 and 30 years old in good health and CMV-seronegative. CDR3 residues: CASSELLGVLRSSYEQYF. The CDR3 DNA reads as TGCGCCAGCAGTGAGCTATTAGGGGTTCTTCGGAGCTCCTACGAGCAGTACTTC.